A selection of T cell receptor beta chains follows, all from one sample in a study of T cells in Graves' hyperthyroidism and ophthalmopathy. A single record per CDR3 protein comes from TCRdb applying MiXCR to the multiplex PCR reads. The sample holds about 680,000 distinct CDR3 sequences, 35% seen once. The sequenced sample consisted of blood. The receptors stem from a woman in her thirties or forties with Graves' hyperthyroidism. The CDR3 runs from the conserved cysteine through the conserved F or W. A D gene is named only where the DNA matches it firmly. Expanded clones get a size class; other rows say once, few or many, or leave the size out.

len	j_gene	d_gene	v_gene	abundance	CDR3aa	CDR3nt
16	TRBJ1-5	NA	TRBV19	few	CASMVQGAYSNQPQHF	TGTGCCAGTATGGTCCAGGGAGCGTATAGCAATCAGCCCCAGCATTTT
19	TRBJ2-6	TRBD1	TRBV12-3/TRBV12-4	NA	CASSRTIRTGLPGANVLTF	TGTGCCAGCAGCCGAACTATCCGGACAGGTCTTCCTGGGGCCAACGTCCTGACTTTC
13	TRBJ1-6	TRBD1	TRBV10-1	many	CASSGAGGSPLHF	TGCGCCAGCAGTGGGGCAGGGGGATCACCCCTCCACTTT
19	TRBJ1-1	TRBD1	TRBV6-2/TRBV6-3	NA	CASSYSIWTGGIMNTEAFF	TGTGCCAGCAGTTACTCTATCTGGACAGGGGGTATCATGAACACTGAAGCTTTCTTT
12	TRBJ1-2	NA	TRBV12-3/TRBV12-4	many	CASSLALVGYTF	TGTGCCAGCAGTTTAGCGCTCGTGGGCTACACCTTC
15	TRBJ1-5	NA	TRBV19	few	CASSNEIQGSQPQHF	TGTGCCAGTAGTAACGAAATACAGGGAAGCCAGCCCCAGCATTTT
14	TRBJ1-6	TRBD1	TRBV10-2	many	CASSIQGGDSPLHF	TGCGCCAGCAGTATTCAGGGGGGGGATTCACCCCTCCACTTT
17	TRBJ2-5	TRBD2	TRBV7-9	few	CASSLLLAGGITETQYF	TGTGCCAGCAGCTTATTACTAGCGGGGGGGATCACAGAGACCCAGTACTTC
15	TRBJ2-2	TRBD1	TRBV19	NA	CASSMTGGAIGELFF	TGTGCCAGTAGTATGACAGGGGGCGCGATCGGGGAGCTGTTTTTT
15	TRBJ1-5	NA	TRBV19	NA	CASTRDMLSNQPQHF	TGTGCCAGCACCCGGGACATGCTTAGCAATCAGCCCCAGCATTTT
14	TRBJ1-2	NA	TRBV19	few	CASRDRSAGYGYTF	TGTGCCAGTAGAGACCGGTCGGCGGGCTATGGCTACACCTTC
16	TRBJ1-6	TRBD1	TRBV10-3	few	CASSGQGATYNSPLHF	TGTGCCAGCAGTGGTCAGGGGGCCACCTATAATTCACCCCTCCACTTT
14	TRBJ1-1	TRBD1	TRBV7-3	many	CASSIGTDGTEAFF	TGTGCCAGCAGCATCGGGACAGATGGAACTGAAGCTTTCTTT
15	TRBJ2-7	TRBD2	TRBV7-2	many	CASRGTSPAGGEQYF	TGTGCCAGCAGAGGGACTAGCCCGGCCGGGGGCGAGCAGTACTTC
13	TRBJ2-2	NA	TRBV9	NA	CASSVGGGRELFF	TGTGCCAGCAGCGTGGGTGGTGGCCGGGAGCTGTTTTTT
16	TRBJ2-2	NA	TRBV19	NA	CASRSTQTRDTGELFF	TGTGCCAGTAGAAGTACTCAAACGAGGGACACCGGGGAGCTGTTTTTT
15	TRBJ1-2	NA	TRBV12-3/TRBV12-4	many	CASSRRQSALYGYTF	TGTGCCAGCAGTCGTCGTCAGTCAGCGTTATATGGCTACACCTTC
14	TRBJ1-4	NA	TRBV10-3	many	CAIGPGTENEKLFF	TGTGCCATCGGTCCTGGGACGGAAAATGAAAAACTGTTTTTT
13	TRBJ1-4	TRBD1	TRBV29-1	once	CSVDQGGEEKLFF	TGCAGCGTTGACCAGGGGGGAGAGGAAAAACTGTTTTTT
15	TRBJ1-2	TRBD1	TRBV7-2	NA	CASSLLAGGIYGYTF	TGTGCCAGCAGCTTACTGGCAGGGGGCATCTATGGCTACACCTTC
15	TRBJ2-2	NA	TRBV5-4	NA	CASSQGRLSLGELFF	TGTGCCAGCAGCCAAGGTCGGCTCAGCCTCGGGGAGCTGTTTTTT
14	TRBJ1-2	TRBD1	TRBV28	NA	CASSSPGQGEGYTF	TGTGCCAGCAGTTCCCCCGGACAGGGAGAAGGCTACACCTTC